What follows is one T cell receptor (beta chain) and its context. Its target is not known. The data belong to a study of a mutant IDH1 vaccine in newly diagnosed glioma. Study overall: Either 4-6 weeks after radiotherapy alone or alongside temozolomide, vaccination was begun. The treated population exhibited a male proportion of about 62%, a female proportion of roughly 38%, and a mean age of roughly 41 years.

Clones were read by immunoSEQ multiplex PCR, and TCRdb kept only the in-frame ones, dropping some. The table lists about 44,000 clones, approximately 81% of them singletons. Germline V gene data show CDR1 as MDHEN and CDR2 as SYDVKM. There are 18 residues in the CDR3. Trimming stripped 5 bases from V and 0 bases from J, with 20 bases between. Time point specified: week 35, safety follow-up. Vaccine doses each comprised 300 ug of mutant IDH1 20-mer peptide, with topical imiquimod. Administration of eight vaccinations to patients took place in weeks 1, 3, 5, 7, 11, 15, 19, 23. General study results and limits: Pseudoprogression seemingly bore no relation to changes in top peripheral T cell clonotypes.

The clonotype was recovered from a woman between 35 and 50 years old with glioma. Some clones in this sample may be carry-over from other donors' samples. Sequenced material: PBMCs, taken from a glioma patient whose treatment included an IDH1 peptide vaccine. The chain employs TRBV28 and TRBJ2-4; TRBD2 is a possible D gene (6 bases). The CDR3 loop is CASSPDGWEAEAKNIQYF. The CDR3 DNA is TGTGCCAGCAGTCCCGACGGGTGGGAGGCGGAAGCCAAAAACATTCAGTACTTC.